Sequencing of this T cell receptor beta chain was carried out in a study of blood T cell repertoires in COVID-19. Germline V gives CDR1 LGHDT, CDR2 YNNKEL (reference sequence). This CDR3 region has 12 residues. Trimming left V 1 base short and J 6 bases short, with 7 bases between. Repertoires were generated with immunoSEQ multiplex PCR, while TCRdb's copy carries only in-frame clones and drops some. The data hold 200,000 to 250,000 clones, with approximately 80% observed a single time. This clone was seen more than once but under ten times. The receptor comes from a man at least 80 years old with acute or convalescent COVID-19. The specimen sequenced was peripheral blood. The chain uses TRBV3-1 (or the pseudogene TRBV3-2) and TRBJ2-7; D is unresolved. DNA for the CDR3: TGTGCCAGCAGCCAAGTGTCTAGCGAGCAGTACTTC. Its protein is CASSQVSSEQYF.